Presented here are 26 T cell receptor beta chains from one specimen sequenced in a study of T cells in localized non-small cell lung cancer. This table comes from immunoSEQ multiplex PCR, and its TCRdb copy is limited to in-frame clones, with some not included. This table has 40,000 or so clones, more than 75% appearing once. The specimen comprised peripheral blood, sampled before any cancer treatment. These receptors all stem from a man aged 40-75 years with stage I lung adenocarcinoma.

The chain couples TRBV4-3 to TRBJ2-1; either TRBD1 or TRBD2 may fit D (5 bases each). Germline assignment: CDR1 LGHNA and CDR2 YSLEER. V dropped 4 bases and J dropped 3 bases, with 19 bases sitting between them. CDR3 length: 17 amino acids. CDR3 sequence (DNA): TGCGCCAGCAGCCGCTCCGGGACCCAGGAGGACTACAATGAGCAGTTCTTC. This translates into CASSRSGTQEDYNEQFF.

The rearrangement uses TRBV28 and TRBJ2-5; TRBD2 agrees at 8 bases. The J segment lost 4 bases and the V segment lost 5 bases, leaving 6 bases of the junction unmatched. Germline V gives CDR1 MDHEN, CDR2 SYDVKM. The length of the CDR3 is 14 residues. The CDR3 sequence is CASSRRAGVETQYF. The CDR3 DNA follows: TGTGCCAGCAGTCGGCGAGCGGGAGTAGAGACCCAGTACTTC. Combining the CDR3 with reference TRBV28 and TRBJ2-5 gives the whole variable domain DVKVTQSSRYLVKRTGEKVFLECVQDMDHENMFWYRQDPGLGLRLIYFSYDVKMKEKGDIPEGYSVSREKKERFSLILESASTNQTSMYLCASSRRAGVETQYFGPGTRLLVL.

The CDR3 loop reads CASSLDVGVYNEQFF. CDR3 DNA: TGCGCCAGCAGCTTGGATGTGGGAGTGTACAATGAGCAGTTCTTC. This chain uses TRBV5-1 with TRBJ2-1; perhaps TRBD2 as D (5 bases). V was clipped by 0 bases and J by 4 bases, with 11 bases between them. CDR1 is SGHRS and CDR2 is YFSETQ in the germline V gene. This CDR3 contains 15 residues.

The chain combines TRBV4-3 with TRBJ2-1; 7 bases agree with TRBD2. CDR3 length: 16 residues. CDR1 and CDR2 from the germline V gene are LGHNA and YSLEER. V shed 1 base, J shed 3 bases, and the junction held 6 bases outside the gene matches. DNA for the CDR3: TGCGCCAGCAGCCAAGTCCCTAGCGGATTCTACAATGAGCAGTTCTTC. It yields the protein CASSQVPSGFYNEQFF.

This chain joins TRBV30 and TRBJ1-4; a weak D match, TRBD1 (6 bases). V shed 8 bases and J shed 1 base, with 14 bases lying between them. This CDR3 region has 14 residues. Per germline, CDR1 GTSNPN and CDR2 SVGIG (reference sequence). CDR3 sequence: CAIGQKRTNEKLFF. The CDR3 DNA follows: TGTGCCATCGGACAGAAGAGAACTAATGAAAAACTGTTTTTT.

The rearrangement uses TRBV7-2 and TRBJ2-1, with 16 bases fitting TRBD2. CDR3 length: 16 residues. J was trimmed by 9 bases and V by 5 bases; bases with no gene match: 7. The V gene's germline CDR1 is SGHTA and CDR2 FQGNSA. Here the CDR3 DNA reads TGTGCCAGCAGCCAGCTGGGACTAGCGGGAGGGCGTGAGCAGTTCTTC. It codes for CASSQLGLAGGREQFF.

The rearrangement uses TRBV15 and TRBJ2-2; maybe TRBD2 (5 bases). The V end lost 0 bases, the J end lost 10 bases, and 12 bases lay between the germline ends. Germline V lookup: CDR1 LNHNV, CDR2 YYDKDF (reference sequence). The CDR3 loop spans 14 amino acids. CDR3 coding DNA: TGTGCCACCAGCAGAGATGAGAGGGCCGAGGAGCTGTTTTTT. This sequence encodes CATSRDERAEELFF.

The rearrangement joins TRBV7-8 to TRBJ2-1; D is possibly TRBD2 (5 bases). Germline V lookup: CDR1 SGHVS, CDR2 FQNEAQ. The CDR3 contains 16 residues. Trimming removed 1 base from V and 3 bases from J, with 13 bases in between. In DNA form, the CDR3 reads TGTGCCAGCAGCTTAGGGGCTAGCACCCGCTACAATGAGCAGTTCTTC. This codes for CASSLGASTRYNEQFF.

The chain uses TRBV7-3 and TRBJ2-1; D not resolved. The CDR3 runs to 16 residues. Trimming took 5 bases from V and 0 from J, leaving 14 bases between them. The germline V gene encodes CDR1 SGHTA and CDR2 FQGTGA. DNA of the CDR3: TGTGCCAGCAGCCCCGACACTGATAGCTCCTACAATGAGCAGTTCTTC. Protein product: CASSPDTDSSYNEQFF.

This sequence joins TRBV7-3 and TRBJ2-3, with 13 positions matching TRBD2. Germline V gives CDR1 SGHTA, CDR2 FQGTGA. V trimming: 5 bases; J trimming: 5 bases; junction bases outside the gene matches: 1. The CDR3 totals 14 residues. The DNA for the CDR3 is TGTGCCAGCAGCCGACTAGCGGGAGGAGATACGCAGTATTTT. This gives the protein CASSRLAGGDTQYF.

The genes are TRBV30 and TRBJ2-5; perhaps TRBD1 as D (6 bases). Germline assignment: CDR1 GTSNPN and CDR2 SVGIG (reference sequence). The CDR3 spans 15 residues. V lost 4 bases to trimming and J lost 5 bases, with 20 bases between them. DNA of the CDR3: TGTGCCTGGACTTCGCTCACAGGGTTAGGGGAGACCCAGTACTTC. Its protein is CAWTSLTGLGETQYF.

The genes are TRBV2 and TRBJ2-7, with 11 bases identical to TRBD2. The CDR3 sequence is 18 residues long. V was pared by 6 bases and J by 1 base, with 14 bases of the junction left unmatched. Germline CDR1 is SNHLY and CDR2 is FYNNEI. CDR3 amino acids: CASSLLAGDPTYSYEQYF. CDR3 nucleotide sequence: TGTGCCAGCAGCCTACTAGCGGGAGATCCCACTTATTCCTACGAGCAGTACTTC.

The chain couples TRBV27 to TRBJ2-1; 10 bases line up with TRBD2. The junction had 10 bases not matched to a gene; V was cut back by 2 bases and J by 0 bases. CDR3 length: 19 residues. Germline loops: CDR1 MNHEY, CDR2 SMNVEV (reference sequence). Here the CDR3 DNA reads TGTGCCAGCAGTTTAAGGCTAGCGGGAGCAGATAGCTCCTACAATGAGCAGTTCTTC. Protein product: CASSLRLAGADSSYNEQFF.

CDR3 nucleotide sequence: TGTGCCAGCAGCGGAATTGGGACTAGCGGCCCCTACGAGCAGTACTTC. Amino acid sequence: CASSGIGTSGPYEQYF. The chain couples TRBV9 to TRBJ2-7; TRBD2 matches at 11 bases. Germline CDR1 reads SGDLS; CDR2 reads YYNGEE. V was clipped by 3 bases and J by 2 bases; unmatched bases: 7. The CDR3 is 16 amino acids.

The rearrangement joins TRBV27 to TRBJ2-5, with TRBD2 matching 12 bases. This CDR3 spans 15 amino acids. Germline V gives CDR1 MNHEY, CDR2 SMNVEV (reference sequence). The V and J ends lost 6 bases and 4 bases, in that order; junction bases with no gene match: 6. The CDR3 bases are TGTGCCAGCAGACTAGCGGGAGGAGTAGGAGAGACCCAGTACTTC. It specifies CASRLAGGVGETQYF.

The count of this clone is one. The V call is TRBV5-1, the J call TRBJ1-2; 8 bases fit TRBD1. Unmatched junction bases numbered 8, after V lost 2 bases and J lost 5 bases. The germline CDR1 and CDR2 sequences are SGHRS and YFSETQ. The CDR3 has 15 residues. The CDR3 region is CASSFGQGSTYGYTF. The CDR3 nucleotides read TGCGCCAGCAGCTTCGGACAGGGCTCTACTTATGGCTACACCTTC.

The chain joins TRBV5-1 to TRBJ2-3; 8 bases map to TRBD1. CDR3 length equals 17 residues. V lost 0 bases and J lost 0; bases outside the gene matches: 6. From germline, CDR1 is SGHRS and CDR2 YFSETQ. CDR3 protein: CASSLAPTGASTDTQYF. The CDR3 nucleotides are TGCGCCAGCAGCTTGGCGCCGACAGGGGCTAGCACAGATACGCAGTATTTT.

CDR3 loop: CASTRGIMGDTQYF. The DNA of the CDR3 is TGTGCCAGTACCAGGGGGATAATGGGAGATACGCAGTATTTT. V usage is TRBV2 and J usage is TRBJ2-3, with 7 bases identical to TRBD1. J lost 5 bases, V lost 9 bases, and 11 bases had no gene match. The CDR3 covers 14 residues. CDR1 is SNHLY and CDR2 is FYNNEI in the germline V gene.

The J gene is TRBJ2-2, the V gene TRBV5-4; D call uncertain. CDR1 is SGHNT, CDR2 YYREEE, per germline (reference sequence). This CDR3 is 14 amino acids long. The V end was cut by 4 bases, the J end by 5 bases, with 12 bases between. The DNA of the CDR3 is TGTGCCAGCAGCCCGAGACTTGATACCGGGGAGCTGTTTTTT. Translating gives CASSPRLDTGELFF.

The rearrangement uses TRBV7-2 and TRBJ1-2, with D unresolved. The germline gives CDR1 SGHTA, CDR2 FQGNSA. The CDR3 covers 12 residues. With 1 base removed from V and 13 bases from J, the gap between germline ends came to 13 bases. CDR3 DNA: TGTGCCAGCAGCTTAGATCCTCCGGTGATCACCTTC. Its protein is CASSLDPPVITF.

This clone was recorded only once. The chain employs TRBV6-6 and TRBJ1-4; D is possibly TRBD1 (6 bases). The ends were cut back, 5 bases at V and 10 bases at J, with 20 bases in the middle. The CDR3 length is 15 residues. Germline CDR1 reads MNHNY; CDR2 reads SVGAGI (reference sequence). CDR3 sequence (DNA): TGTGCCAGCAGTACCGGACAGCCACGGAGCGGAAAACTGTTTTTT. This translates into CASSTGQPRSGKLFF.

The V gene is TRBV25-1, the J gene TRBJ1-2, with D hard to call. Germline values: CDR1 MGHDK, CDR2 SYGVNS. The ends were cut back, 1 base at V and 3 bases at J, with 6 bases in the middle. The CDR3 has 13 amino acids. Written as DNA, the CDR3 is TGTGCCAGCAGTGAATGGGGATACTATGGCTACACCTTC. The encoded protein is CASSEWGYYGYTF.

The chain carries TRBV28 and TRBJ2-7; TRBD1 aligns across 9 bases. V dropped 5 bases and J dropped 3; count of bases not matched to a gene: 2. The germline V gene has CDR1 MDHEN and CDR2 SYDVKM. The CDR3 spans 13 residues. Here the CDR3 reads CASSGQGIYEQYF. The CDR3 region has the DNA TGTGCCAGCAGTGGACAGGGGATCTACGAGCAGTACTTC.

This chain uses TRBV30 with TRBJ2-1; D perhaps matches TRBD1 (5 bases). V lost 4 bases to trimming and J lost 0 bases, with 7 bases between them. The CDR3 runs 13 residues. Looked up from germline, CDR1 is GTSNPN and CDR2 is SVGIG (reference sequence). The CDR3, as DNA: TGTGCCTGGACAGGGATCTCCTACAATGAGCAGTTCTTC. Protein product: CAWTGISYNEQFF.

The rearrangement uses TRBV10-3 and TRBJ1-1; 12 bases are shared with TRBD1. This CDR3 comprises 17 residues. J lost 3 bases, V lost 1 base, and 6 bases had no gene match. CDR1 is ENHRY and CDR2 is SYGVKD in the germline V gene. The CDR3 region has the DNA TGTGCCATCAGTGAGTTCCCGGGACAGGGGGCTGACACTGAAGCTTTCTTT. Protein product: CAISEFPGQGADTEAFF.

This chain connects TRBV7-2 to TRBJ2-5; maybe TRBD2 (6 bases). With 5 bases removed from V and 5 bases from J, the gap between germline ends came to 18 bases. Germline V lookup: CDR1 SGHTA, CDR2 FQGNSA. The CDR3 loop spans 15 amino acids. The CDR3 is CASSQNPSERETQYF. The CDR3, as DNA: TGTGCCAGCAGCCAGAACCCTAGCGAACGGGAGACCCAGTACTTC.